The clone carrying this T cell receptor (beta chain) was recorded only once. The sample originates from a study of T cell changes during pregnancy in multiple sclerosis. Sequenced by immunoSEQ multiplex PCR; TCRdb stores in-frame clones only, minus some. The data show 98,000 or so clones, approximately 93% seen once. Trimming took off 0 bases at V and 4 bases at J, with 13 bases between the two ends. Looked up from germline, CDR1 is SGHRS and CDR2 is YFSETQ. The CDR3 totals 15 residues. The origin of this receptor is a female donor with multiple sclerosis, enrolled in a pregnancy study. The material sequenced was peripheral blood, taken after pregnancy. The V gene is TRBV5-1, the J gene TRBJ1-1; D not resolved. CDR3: CASSLERIPSTEAFF. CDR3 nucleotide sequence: TGCGCCAGCAGCTTGGAGCGTATTCCCAGCACTGAAGCTTTCTTT.